Presented here are 24 T cell receptor beta chains from one specimen sequenced in a study of T cells in Graves' hyperthyroidism and ophthalmopathy. RNA transcripts provided the source from which TCR beta CDR3 regions were amplified. The study used the HTBI primer set for a first-round RT-PCR of the TCR CDR3. TCRdb called the multiplex PCR reads again in MiXCR, with one record for every CDR3 protein. The data show under 350,000 distinct CDR3 sequences, with 20% to 30% seen just once and about 25% held by the top ten. Material for sequencing was blood. Receptors originate from a middle-aged man with Graves' hyperthyroidism that later progressed to Graves' ophthalmopathy.

This clonotype was picked up many times. The chain uses TRBV5-1 and TRBJ2-7; 8 bases line up with TRBD2. Germline values: CDR1 SGHRS, CDR2 YFSETQ. Trimming removed 4 bases from V and 6 bases from J; junction bases left unmatched: 12. CDR3 size: 15 residues. The DNA of the CDR3 is TGCGCCAGCAGCCCGCTTTCAGCGGGAGTCGGCGAGCAGTACTTC. Translation: CASSPLSAGVGEQYF.

This clonotype was seen repeatedly, ten times or more. J is TRBJ1-1 and V is TRBV4-1; tentative D call: TRBD1 (5 bases). V was trimmed by 0 bases and J by 4 bases, leaving 15 bases between them. This CDR3 is 16 amino acids long. Germline V gives CDR1 MGHRA, CDR2 YSYEKL. CDR3 sequence reads: CASSQEVRVRGTEAFF. CDR3 in DNA: TGCGCCAGCAGCCAAGAGGTCAGGGTTCGCGGCACTGAAGCTTTCTTT.

This clonotype was recorded many times. The chain links TRBV30 to TRBJ2-2; D is ambiguous. The germline CDR1 and CDR2 sequences are GTSNPN and SVGIG (reference sequence). The CDR3 is 9 amino acids. Written as DNA, the CDR3 is TGTTTGAACACCGGGGAGCTGTTTTTT. This codes for CLNTGELFF.

The sample holds many counts of this clonotype. The chain employs TRBV12-3 or TRBV12-4 and TRBJ2-7; D call uncertain. This CDR3 region has 15 residues. Between the trimmed V and J ends, which lost 4 bases and 5 bases, there was a span of 18 bases. CDR3: CASSWGYPAGHEQYF. CDR3 DNA sequence: TGTGCCAGCAGTTGGGGTTACCCGGCCGGGCACGAGCAGTACTTC.

This clonotype occurred many times. The J gene is TRBJ1-2, the V gene TRBV12-3 or TRBV12-4, with a weak D call TRBD1 (6 bases). Trimming stripped 7 bases from V and 3 bases from J, with 12 bases between. There are 13 residues in the CDR3. The CDR3 DNA follows: TGTGCCAGCACCGTTACAGGGTACTATGGCTACACCTTC. Its translation: CASTVTGYYGYTF.

This clonotype appeared many times. Here the CDR3 DNA reads TGTGCCAGCAGTCCGGGACAGATCTCCTACGAGCAGTACTTC. This sequence encodes CASSPGQISYEQYF. This chain joins TRBV27 and TRBJ2-7, with 7 positions matching TRBD1. The CDR3 runs 14 residues. Germline V gene data show CDR1 as MNHEY and CDR2 as SMNVEV (reference sequence). Trimming removed 5 bases from V and 0 bases from J; junction bases left unmatched: 4.

This clonotype was counted at least ten times. The chain couples TRBV7-8 to TRBJ2-2; 9 bases align to TRBD2. This CDR3 is built from 17 residues. The germline V gene has CDR1 SGHVS and CDR2 FQNEAQ. J gave up 0 bases and V 2 bases, and 4 bases lay outside the gene matches. The DNA for the CDR3 is TGTGCCAGCAGCTTATTCTTAGCGGGAGCGAACACCGGGGAGCTGTTTTTT. Protein sequence: CASSLFLAGANTGELFF. The complete variable domain, with remaining parts taken from reference TRBV7-8 and TRBJ2-2, reads GAGVSQSPRYKVAKRGQDVALRCDPISGHVSLFWYQQALGQGPEFLTYFQNEAQLDKSGLPSDRFFAERPEGSVSTLKIQRTQQEDSAVYLCASSLFLAGANTGELFFGEGSRLTVL.

The J gene is TRBJ2-7, the V gene TRBV12-3 or TRBV12-4, with D perhaps matching TRBD2 (5 bases). V lost 8 bases and J 5 bases, leaving 16 bases between the germline ends. This CDR3 is 13 amino acids long. CDR3 bases: TGTGCCAGCCGGAGGAATTATCCGGACGAGCAGTACTTC. Amino acids: CASRRNYPDEQYF.

This clonotype was picked up many times. CDR3 protein: CAAGGTANTGELFF. For the CDR3, the DNA is TGTGCCGCGGGGGGGACAGCGAACACCGGGGAGCTGTTTTTT. The chain joins TRBV10-3 to TRBJ2-2; 9 nucleotides align to TRBD2. Germline assignment: CDR1 ENHRY and CDR2 SYGVKD. The V segment lost 11 bases and the J segment 0 bases; nucleotides outside the gene matches: 4. The CDR3 consists of 14 residues.

The chain carries TRBV2 and TRBJ2-5; no clear D gene. The CDR3 sequence is 14 residues long. Between the trimmed V and J ends, which lost 3 bases and 4 bases, there was a span of 12 bases. Germline values: CDR1 SNHLY, CDR2 FYNNEI. The CDR3 loop reads CASSDTRDRETQYF. The CDR3 nucleotides read TGTGCCAGCAGTGATACTCGCGATCGAGAGACCCAGTACTTC.

There are many counts of this clonotype. CDR3 in amino acids: CASSSRGPGQPQHF. The CDR3 DNA sequence: TGTGCCAGCAGTTCAAGGGGGCCGGGACAGCCCCAGCATTTT. This chain connects TRBV27 to TRBJ1-5, with TRBD1 matching over 7 bases. V shed 4 bases and J 7 bases; nucleotides not matched to a gene: 7. The CDR3 length is 14 residues. Per germline, CDR1 MNHEY and CDR2 SMNVEV (reference sequence).

This clonotype was recorded many times. V is TRBV2 and J is TRBJ2-2; TRBD2 matches 9 bases. Looked up from germline, CDR1 is SNHLY and CDR2 is FYNNEI. J was trimmed by 6 bases and V by 2 bases; bases with no gene match: 4. This CDR3 is built from 15 residues. The CDR3 loop reads CASSEISGSPGELFF. CDR3 nucleotides: TGTGCCAGCAGTGAAATTAGCGGGAGCCCCGGGGAGCTGTTTTTT.

This clonotype occurred many times. The chain has TRBV28 and TRBJ1-2; D unresolved. The CDR3 is made up of 14 amino acids. Trimming removed 6 bases at V and 1 base at J, with 12 bases between. CDR1 and CDR2 (germline): MDHEN, SYDVKM. In nucleotides, the CDR3 is TGTGCCAGCAGGAACAGAGAGCGTAACTATGGCTACACCTTC. Residues: CASRNRERNYGYTF.

This clonotype was detected many times. The genes are TRBV29-1 and TRBJ2-2, with unresolved D. Trimming took 5 bases from V and 1 from J, leaving 8 bases between them. CDR1 is SQVTM and CDR2 is ANQGSEA in the germline V gene. The CDR3 totals 13 residues. DNA of the CDR3: TGCAGCGTTAAAGTGGGGAACACCGGGGAGCTGTTTTTT. Protein product: CSVKVGNTGELFF.

This clonotype was seen at least ten times. The chain couples TRBV5-1 to TRBJ2-7, with 10 bases that match TRBD2. This CDR3 is 14 amino acids long. Germline CDR1 SGHRS, CDR2 YFSETQ. V was pared by 4 bases and J by 4 bases, with 5 bases of the junction left unmatched. The CDR3 loop reads CASSASGRVYEQYF. The CDR3, as DNA: TGCGCCAGCAGCGCTAGCGGGAGAGTTTACGAGCAGTACTTC.

This clonotype came up many times. The V gene is TRBV24-1, the J gene TRBJ1-2; D is unclear. Germline CDR1 KGHDR, CDR2 SFDVKD. The CDR3 is 13 amino acids. Between the trimmed V and J ends, which lost 2 bases and 2 bases, there was a span of 5 bases. In nucleotides, the CDR3 is TGTGCCACCAGTGATTACCAGAACTATGGCTACACCTTC. This translates into CATSDYQNYGYTF.

Ten or more counts support this clonotype. An end of the junction does not agree with germline; a read error may underlie this. The genes are TRBV20-1 and TRBJ2-5, with D tentatively TRBD1 (5 bases). The CDR3 has 9 residues. Germline V gene lookup returns CDR1 DFQATT and CDR2 SNEGSKA (reference sequence). The chain's CDR3 is CSVQGAEHF. The CDR3 region has the DNA TGCAGTGTGCAAGGGGCCGAGCACTTC.

This clonotype was found many times. The CDR3 DNA sequence: TGTGCCACCTCACACAGGGGAGATCAGCCCCAGCATTTT. Translating it yields CATSHRGDQPQHF. The rearrangement joins TRBV24-1 to TRBJ1-5; 7 bases match TRBD1. The CDR3 runs to 13 residues. V lost 9 bases and J lost 5; bases outside the gene matches: 6. CDR1 KGHDR and CDR2 SFDVKD come from the germline V gene.

This clonotype was counted many times. The chain recombines TRBV12-3 or TRBV12-4 with TRBJ2-7, with 9 bases that match TRBD1. V dropped 6 bases and J dropped 10; count of bases not matched to a gene: 7. The CDR3 extends over 12 amino acids. As DNA, the CDR3 is TGTGCCAGCAGCCCTGACAGGGGGTACCAGTACTTC. It codes for CASSPDRGYQYF.

This clonotype was seen ten or more times. The V call is TRBV5-1, the J call TRBJ2-5; 8 bases map to TRBD2. This CDR3 is built from 15 residues. The germline CDR1 and CDR2 sequences are SGHRS and YFSETQ. V lost 2 bases and J lost 2; bases outside the gene matches: 5. CDR3 bases: TGCGCCAGCAGCTTTGCGGGAGGAGAACAAGAGACCCAGTACTTC. Translation gives CASSFAGGEQETQYF.

In its sample, this clonotype was seen many times. This chain uses TRBV19 with TRBJ1-2, with 7 bases matching TRBD1. Germline V gene sequence: CDR1 LNHDA, CDR2 SQIVND (reference sequence). The CDR3 totals 13 residues. V lost 8 bases and J lost 4; bases outside the gene matches: 7. The DNA for the CDR3 is TGTGCCAGTTACTCAGGGGGATCCTATGGCTACACCTTC. Residues: CASYSGGSYGYTF.

This clonotype was seen once. The genes are TRBV6-2 or TRBV6-3 and TRBJ2-5, with D possibly being TRBD2 (5 bases). Looked up from germline, CDR1 is MNHEY and CDR2 is SVGEGT. The CDR3 length is 13 residues. The CDR3 DNA follows: TGTGCTACCCGGGCAGCGGCGAGAGAGACCCAGTACTTC. Residues: CATRAAARETQYF.

The chain employs TRBV6-2 or TRBV6-3 and TRBJ2-7; 14 bases agree with TRBD2. Germline V gene sequence: CDR1 MNHEY, CDR2 SVGEGT. This CDR3 contains 18 residues. With V trimmed by 7 bases and J by 1 base, 12 bases remained unmatched. CDR3 region: CASNDPGLAGVWSYEQYF. The CDR3 DNA sequence: TGTGCCAGCAACGACCCGGGACTAGCGGGAGTCTGGTCCTACGAGCAGTACTTC.

In regard to this clonotype: One end of the junction is discordant with germline, which a read error may explain. The chain links TRBV12-3 or TRBV12-4 to TRBJ2-5, with D possibly called TRBD1 or TRBD2 (7 bases each). The CDR3 extends over 18 amino acids. The DNA for the CDR3 is TGTGCCAGCAGTTTAGCGCAGGGGGGCCTAGCGGTCCAAAAGACCCAGTACTTC. It encodes CASSLAQGGLAVQKTQYF.